This TCR beta chain was captured in a study of blood T cell repertoires in COVID-19. Study in general: Sources were T cells, B-cell-depleted T cells, or PBMCs; the material itself was cDNA or gDNA.

Germline V gene sequence: CDR1 SGHRS, CDR2 YFSETQ. The V end lost 5 bases, the J end lost 0 bases, and 7 bases lay between the germline ends. The CDR3 contains 13 residues. Using immunoSEQ multiplex PCR, the repertoire was profiled, and TCRdb retains in-frame clones only, with some absent. Altogether a few hundred thousand clones are present, 85% to 90% being singletons, with the ten largest covering about 4.5%. This receptor was identified in a middle-aged woman who had recovered from COVID-19. This chain joins TRBV5-1 and TRBJ2-3; D gene uncertain. Material: peripheral blood. The CDR3 loop reads CASSTVSTDTQYF. CDR3 DNA sequence: TGCGCCAGCAGTACGGTTAGCACAGATACGCAGTATTTT. Looking up the rest from reference TRBV5-1 and TRBJ2-3 gives the full variable domain: KAGVTQTPRYLIKTRGQQVTLSCSPISGHRSVSWYQQTPGQGLQFLFEYFSETQRNKGNFPGRFSGRQFSNSRSEMNVSTLELGDSALYLCASSTVSTDTQYFGPGTRLTVL.